A single sample gave rise to the 30 T cell receptor beta chains below, sequenced in a study of cytomegalovirus exposure and HLA in healthy donors. With 60 Vbeta and 13 Jbeta primers, the PCR was carried out. Generated by immunoSEQ multiplex PCR, the TCRdb table keeps only in-frame clones and is missing some. The data contain under 150,000 clones, around 77% of them seen just once; the ten biggest clones take up approximately 5%. Sequenced sample: PBMCs. All receptors derive from a woman aged 25 to 39 in good health and CMV-seropositive.

The rearrangement joins TRBV9 to TRBJ2-5; 14 bases match TRBD2. This CDR3 region has 18 residues. The V segment lost 2 bases and the J segment 3 bases; nucleotides outside the gene matches: 9. Germline V gene sequence: CDR1 SGDLS, CDR2 YYNGEE. Here the CDR3 DNA reads TGTGCCAGCAGCGTTTCTCCCCCGGGACTAGCGGGGGAAGAGACCCAGTACTTC. This encodes CASSVSPPGLAGEETQYF.

This sequence joins TRBV30 and TRBJ2-3; D perhaps matches TRBD2 (7 bases). Germline assignment: CDR1 GTSNPN and CDR2 SVGIG (reference sequence). This CDR3 region has 14 residues. Trimming took off 0 bases at V and 3 bases at J, with 10 bases between the two ends. CDR3 residues: CAWSVGGATDTQYF. Here the CDR3 DNA reads TGTGCCTGGAGTGTGGGGGGGGCGACAGATACGCAGTATTTT. The variable domain in full, completed from reference TRBV30 and TRBJ2-3, reads SQTIHQWPATLVQPVGSPLSLECTVEGTSNPNLYWYRQAAGRGLQLLFYSVGIGQISSEVPQNLSASRPQDRQFILSSKKLLLSDSGFYLCAWSVGGATDTQYFGPGTRLTVL.

In its sample, this clone was seen once. V is TRBV9 and J is TRBJ2-7; D is unresolved. Germline CDR1 SGDLS, CDR2 YYNGEE. V shed 2 bases and J shed 1 base, with 13 bases lying between them. This CDR3 spans 15 amino acids. The DNA for the CDR3 is TGTGCCAGCAGCGTCCAACACTACGATTCCTACGAGCAGTACTTC. It encodes CASSVQHYDSYEQYF.

In its sample, this clone was seen a few times. V gene TRBV19 combines with J gene TRBJ2-2; 9 positions match TRBD1. The CDR3 is 15 residues long. The V gene end was trimmed by 3 bases and the J gene end by 1 base; junction bases not matched to a gene: 0. Germline CDR1 is LNHDA and CDR2 is SQIVND (reference sequence). The CDR3 DNA follows: TGTGCCAGTAGTATGACAGGGGGGAACACCGGGGAGCTGTTTTTT. Translated: CASSMTGGNTGELFF.

This clone was recorded a few times. The chain joins TRBV7-9 to TRBJ1-1; TRBD1 is a possible D gene (6 bases). Trimming shortened V by 10 bases and J by 0 bases, and 15 bases separated the two germline ends. The CDR3 runs to 14 residues. CDR1 and CDR2 (germline): SEHNR, FQNEAQ (reference sequence). The CDR3, as DNA: TGTGCCACACGACAGGTGGCCTTGAACACTGAAGCTTTCTTT. It yields the protein CATRQVALNTEAFF.

The chain uses TRBV7-9 and TRBJ2-1; TRBD2 is a possible D gene (6 bases). Germline V gives CDR1 SEHNR, CDR2 FQNEAQ (reference sequence). The CDR3 covers 15 residues. V lost 5 bases to trimming and J lost 6 bases, with 17 bases between them. For the CDR3, the DNA is TGTGCCAGCAGCCTATCCACCGGGACTTTCAATGAGCAGTTCTTC. Protein product: CASSLSTGTFNEQFF.

V and J are TRBV28 and TRBJ2-3, with 7 bases fitting TRBD2. The CDR3 extends over 15 amino acids. Germline loops: CDR1 MDHEN, CDR2 SYDVKM. V lost 6 bases, J lost 3 bases, and 9 bases stayed unmatched. This chain's CDR3 is CASRVVGGRTDTQYF. In nucleotides, the CDR3 is TGTGCCAGCAGGGTCGTGGGGGGGAGAACAGATACGCAGTATTTT.

This rearrangement joins TRBV7-9 to TRBJ1-3, with 8 bases identical to TRBD1. V lost 8 bases to trimming and J lost 1 base; unmatched junction nucleotides: 1. The CDR3 sequence is 13 residues long. The germline gives CDR1 SEHNR, CDR2 FQNEAQ (reference sequence). CDR3 amino acids: CASRTGSGNTIYF. CDR3 DNA: TGTGCCAGCCGGACAGGGTCTGGAAACACCATATATTTT.

The rearrangement uses TRBV6-1 and TRBJ1-1, with 9 positions matching TRBD1. J was trimmed by 11 bases and V by 6 bases; bases with no gene match: 10. Germline CDR1 MNHNS, CDR2 SASEGT. The CDR3 totals 13 residues. The DNA for the CDR3 is TGTGCCAGCAGGGACAGGGGATTCCTGTGGGCTTTCTTT. It translates to CASRDRGFLWAFF.

This chain joins TRBV5-4 and TRBJ2-7; 7 positions match TRBD2. With 0 bases clipped from V and 3 bases from J, the junction kept 6 bases outside the gene matches. This CDR3 has 15 residues. The V gene's germline CDR1 is SGHNT and CDR2 YYREEE (reference sequence). CDR3 amino acids: CASSLESAGIYEQYF. The CDR3 DNA sequence: TGTGCCAGCAGCTTGGAATCAGCGGGAATCTACGAGCAGTACTTC.

In this sample, this clone turned up once. This chain links TRBV7-3 with TRBJ1-3; D is possibly TRBD1 (5 bases). CDR1 SGHTA and CDR2 FQGTGA come from the germline V gene. Trimming stripped 0 bases from V and 0 bases from J, with 9 bases between. The CDR3 covers 16 residues. In nucleotides, the CDR3 is TGTGCCAGCAGCTTAACCGGGCAGGGCTCTGGAAACACCATATATTTT. Translation gives CASSLTGQGSGNTIYF.

This clone was seen a single time. The V call is TRBV6-1, the J call TRBJ1-1, with 7 bases fitting TRBD1. This CDR3 region has 14 residues. Germline V gives CDR1 MNHNS, CDR2 SASEGT. V was clipped by 7 bases and J by 5 bases; unmatched bases: 10. CDR3: CASTPTGVGTEAFF. The CDR3 bases are TGTGCCAGCACCCCAACAGGGGTAGGGACTGAAGCTTTCTTT.

This chain links TRBV6-5 with TRBJ2-5; the D gene is possibly TRBD1 (6 bases). CDR3 length equals 14 residues. The germline V gene encodes CDR1 MNHEY and CDR2 SVGAGI. Trimming removed 6 bases from V and 4 bases from J, with 15 bases in between. CDR3 sequence: CASSPDRSLETQYF. CDR3 in DNA: TGTGCCAGCAGCCCCGACAGGTCCCTAGAGACCCAGTACTTC.

The gene calls are TRBV18 and TRBJ2-7; D may be TRBD1 (5 bases). The CDR3 is made up of 15 amino acids. Trimming shortened V by 0 bases and J by 1 base, and 10 bases separated the two germline ends. Germline V lookup: CDR1 KGHSH, CDR2 LQKENI. CDR3 residues: CASSPPVAGSYEQYF. DNA of the CDR3: TGTGCCAGCTCACCACCGGTCGCAGGGTCCTACGAGCAGTACTTC.

The V call is TRBV11-3, the J call TRBJ1-2; no definite D call. V dropped 0 bases and J dropped 3 bases, with 5 bases sitting between them. The CDR3 is 13 residues long. Per germline, CDR1 SGHNT and CDR2 YENEEA. CDR3 sequence reads: CASSLDSYYGYTF. CDR3 DNA sequence: TGTGCCAGCAGCTTAGACTCCTACTATGGCTACACCTTC. The whole variable domain, filled in from reference TRBV11-3 and TRBJ1-2, reads EAGVVQSPRYKIIEKKQPVAFWCNPISGHNTLYWYLQNLGQGPELLIRYENEEAVDDSQLPKDRFSAERLKGVDSTLKIQPAELGDSAVYLCASSLDSYYGYTFGSGTRLTVV.

The chain combines TRBV5-1 with TRBJ2-3; maybe TRBD2 (6 bases). The CDR3 is made up of 14 amino acids. Trimming pared 7 bases from V and 2 bases from J, leaving 14 bases between. Germline V gene sequence: CDR1 SGHRS, CDR2 YFSETQ. CDR3 amino acids: CASYSGYNTDTQYF. CDR3 bases: TGCGCCAGCTATAGCGGATATAACACAGATACGCAGTATTTT.

This clone was counted only a few times. The rearrangement links TRBV27 to TRBJ2-1; 11 positions match TRBD2. Germline trimming cut 6 bases from V and 2 bases from J; bases unmatched to any gene: 6. Germline V gene data show CDR1 as MNHEY and CDR2 as SMNVEV (reference sequence). The CDR3 has 16 amino acids. The CDR3 region has the DNA TGTGCCAGCAGGGAGACTAGCGGGACCACCTACAATGAGCAGTTCTTC. Translation gives CASRETSGTTYNEQFF.

The V call is TRBV9, the J call TRBJ2-7; TRBD2 is a possible D gene (5 bases). The CDR3 length is 16 residues. Germline V gene lookup returns CDR1 SGDLS and CDR2 YYNGEE. V was cut by 4 bases and J by 3 bases, with 20 bases left in between. The CDR3: CASSPLPLDPNYEQYF. The CDR3 DNA is TGTGCCAGCAGCCCCCTCCCACTAGACCCCAACTACGAGCAGTACTTC.

The chain is built from TRBV9 and TRBJ2-2, with 12 bases matching TRBD2. CDR3 length: 16 residues. V lost 3 bases to trimming and J lost 7 bases; unmatched junction nucleotides: 7. Germline CDR1 and CDR2: SGDLS and YYNGEE. CDR3 DNA: TGTGCCAGCAGCGCCCTAGCGGGAGGGCCGGGCGGGGAGCTGTTTTTT. Translating gives CASSALAGGPGGELFF.

This clone was recorded only once. V usage is TRBV5-1 and J usage is TRBJ2-3, with D unclear. The germline V gene encodes CDR1 SGHRS and CDR2 YFSETQ. V was pared by 4 bases and J by 0 bases, with 12 bases between. The CDR3 consists of 15 residues. The CDR3 DNA follows: TGCGCCAGCAGCCCCGAAGAGTTTAGCACAGATACGCAGTATTTT. Translation: CASSPEEFSTDTQYF.

The J gene is TRBJ2-3, the V gene TRBV5-1, with 10 nucleotides matching TRBD2. With 4 bases clipped from V and 0 bases from J, the junction kept 8 bases outside the gene matches. CDR3 length: 17 amino acids. Per the germline V gene, CDR1 is SGHRS and CDR2 is YFSETQ. The CDR3 sequence: CASSQWTSGTSTDTQYF. CDR3 DNA sequence: TGCGCCAGCAGCCAATGGACTAGCGGAACTAGCACAGATACGCAGTATTTT.

DNA of the CDR3: TGTGCCAGTAGCGGCGGTGATGAGCAGTTCTTC. Protein sequence: CASSGGDEQFF. The chain joins TRBV19 to TRBJ2-1; D is unresolved. Germline values: CDR1 LNHDA, CDR2 SQIVND (reference sequence). This CDR3 has 11 amino acids. Trimming shortened V by 6 bases and J by 8 bases, and 8 bases separated the two germline ends.

The chain combines TRBV5-8 with TRBJ2-5; D unresolved. The J call is in doubt because the DNA end fits TRBJ2-7 better. The CDR3 runs 14 residues. The germline CDR1 and CDR2 sequences are SGHTS and YDEGEE. The CDR3 reads CASSPRLRPYEQYF. The CDR3, as DNA: TGTGCCAGCAGCCCTCGATTGAGGCCCTACGAGCAGTACTTC.

This clone showed up just a few times. The gene calls are TRBV4-1 and TRBJ1-2; 9 nucleotides agree with TRBD1. Trimming removed 2 bases from V and 5 bases from J; junction bases left unmatched: 9. This CDR3 spans 16 amino acids. CDR1 MGHRA and CDR2 YSYEKL come from the germline V gene. This CDR3 is CASSQLPGQGIYGYTF. CDR3 bases: TGCGCCAGCAGCCAACTACCGGGACAGGGAATTTATGGCTACACCTTC.

Only one count was recorded for this clone. The chain has TRBV5-1 and TRBJ2-5; no definite D call. CDR1 SGHRS and CDR2 YFSETQ come from the germline V gene. V was pared by 5 bases and J by 5 bases, with 13 bases between. The CDR3 has 13 residues. The CDR3 nucleotides read TGCGCCAGCAGGCTGGCGCCGGGTGAGACCCAGTACTTC. This translates into CASRLAPGETQYF. Variable domain in full (rest from reference TRBV5-1 and TRBJ2-5): KAGVTQTPRYLIKTRGQQVTLSCSPISGHRSVSWYQQTPGQGLQFLFEYFSETQRNKGNFPGRFSGRQFSNSRSEMNVSTLELGDSALYLCASRLAPGETQYFGPGTRLLVL.

This chain links TRBV19 with TRBJ2-7; 8 bases match TRBD1. Germline trimming cut 5 bases from V and 2 bases from J; bases unmatched to any gene: 5. The CDR3 spans 14 residues. Germline CDR1 LNHDA, CDR2 SQIVND (reference sequence). This CDR3 is CASSSTGGPYEQYF. Here the CDR3 DNA reads TGTGCCAGTAGTTCAACAGGGGGACCCTACGAGCAGTACTTC.

This clone was detected only once. The chain recombines TRBV2 with TRBJ2-7, with TRBD1 matching 7 bases. V trimming: 4 bases; J trimming: 2 bases; junction bases outside the gene matches: 14. Germline V CDR1 and CDR2: SNHLY, FYNNEI. This CDR3 contains 17 residues. CDR3 bases: TGTGCCAGCAGTGTTGGTTTATGGGACAGTCCCCCCTACGAGCAGTACTTC. Translation: CASSVGLWDSPPYEQYF.

The chain joins TRBV10-2 to TRBJ2-7; D may be TRBD1 (6 bases). Per germline, CDR1 WSHSY and CDR2 SAAADI. The CDR3 consists of 16 residues. The germline V and J ends were trimmed by 10 bases and 0 bases, with 22 bases remaining between them. This chain's CDR3 is CATTDPGHTISYEQYF. CDR3 nucleotide sequence: TGCGCCACTACCGATCCGGGACATACAATCTCCTACGAGCAGTACTTC.

This chain uses TRBV29-1 with TRBJ2-2; 11 bases agree with TRBD2. The V and J ends lost 1 base and 1 base, in that order; junction bases with no gene match: 2. Germline V gene sequence: CDR1 SQVTM, CDR2 ANQGSEA. The CDR3 loop spans 16 amino acids. CDR3 DNA sequence: TGCAGCGTTGAAGGGACTAGCGGGTTGAACACCGGGGAGCTGTTTTTT. Its protein product is CSVEGTSGLNTGELFF.

The table lists this clone with a count of one. The V call is TRBV5-1, the J call TRBJ1-2; D is undetermined. With 0 bases removed from V and 2 bases from J, the gap between germline ends came to 8 bases. Germline V CDR1 and CDR2: SGHRS, YFSETQ. The CDR3 is 14 residues long. CDR3 sequence reads: CASSLDYGNYGYTF. The CDR3 coding sequence is TGCGCCAGCAGCTTGGATTACGGGAACTATGGCTACACCTTC.